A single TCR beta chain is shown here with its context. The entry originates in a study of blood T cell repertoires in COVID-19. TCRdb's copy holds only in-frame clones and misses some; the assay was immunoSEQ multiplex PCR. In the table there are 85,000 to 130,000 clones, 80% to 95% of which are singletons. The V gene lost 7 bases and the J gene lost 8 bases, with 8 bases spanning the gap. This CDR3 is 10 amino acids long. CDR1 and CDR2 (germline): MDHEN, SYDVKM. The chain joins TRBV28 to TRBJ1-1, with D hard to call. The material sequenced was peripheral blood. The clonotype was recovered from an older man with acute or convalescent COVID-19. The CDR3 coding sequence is TGTGCCAGCATGGCACAAGAAGCTTTCTTT. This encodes CASMAQEAFF. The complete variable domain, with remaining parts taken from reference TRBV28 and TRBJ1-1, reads DVKVTQSSRYLVKRTGEKVFLECVQDMDHENMFWYRQDPGLGLRLIYFSYDVKMKEKGDIPEGYSVSREKKERFSLILESASTNQTSMYLCASMAQEAFFGQGTRLTVV.